This T cell receptor (beta chain) is drawn from a study of patients and donors after allogeneic stem cell transplantation. In TCRdb, the RT-PCR reads were re-called with MiXCR into one record per CDR3 protein. The repertoire holds about 960,000 distinct CDR3 sequences, with roughly 18% as singletons. CDR1 is MNHNS and CDR2 is SASEGT in the germline V gene. This CDR3 is 15 amino acids long. Trimming took 5 bases from V and 2 from J; bases not matched to a gene: 4. The sample consisted of blood, either unsorted or a sorted T cell fraction (not recorded which). The receptor's source is a human donor who was either an allogeneic HSCT recipient or a stem cell or donor lymphocyte infusion donor (not recorded which). It is not recorded whose cells these are; they may come from a transplant donor. The chain employs TRBV6-1 and TRBJ1-2; 11 bases are shared with TRBD1. The CDR3 region has the DNA TGTGCCAGCAGTCCTGGGACAGGGGGAAACTATGGCTACACCTTC. This encodes CASSPGTGGNYGYTF.